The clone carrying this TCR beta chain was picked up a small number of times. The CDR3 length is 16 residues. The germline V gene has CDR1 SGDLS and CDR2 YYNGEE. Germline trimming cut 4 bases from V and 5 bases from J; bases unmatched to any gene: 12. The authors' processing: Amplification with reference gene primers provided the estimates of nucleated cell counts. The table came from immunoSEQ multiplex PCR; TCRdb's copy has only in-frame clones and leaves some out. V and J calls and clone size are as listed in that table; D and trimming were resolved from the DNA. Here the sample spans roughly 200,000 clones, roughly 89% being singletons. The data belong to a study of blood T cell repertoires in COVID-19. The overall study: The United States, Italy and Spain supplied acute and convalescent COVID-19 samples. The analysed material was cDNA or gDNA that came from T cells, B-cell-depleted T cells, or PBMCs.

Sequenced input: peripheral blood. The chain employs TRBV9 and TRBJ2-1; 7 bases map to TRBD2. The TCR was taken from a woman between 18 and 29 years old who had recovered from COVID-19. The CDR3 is CASSPYTGGWNNEQFF. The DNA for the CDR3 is TGTGCCAGCAGCCCTTATACGGGGGGTTGGAACAATGAGCAGTTCTTC.